Given below is one T cell receptor beta chain in context. Its specificity is not known. This sample is drawn from a study of T cell responses to AZD1222 COVID-19 vaccine. As for the study in general: Second doses that came at about 4 or about 12 weeks were put together. General observations from the study: The study reported that nearly half of spike-specific TCRs target unmutated variant regions. At baseline, just five or six AZD1222 recipients tested seropositive. There were repertoire samples only from the period after the peak T cell response.

The CDR3 is made up of 13 amino acids. Trimming shortened V by 8 bases and J by 7 bases, and 15 bases separated the two germline ends. Some clones are missing from TCRdb's copy, which holds only in-frame ones; the method was immunoSEQ multiplex PCR. The top ten hold 1% to 1.5% of the sample, which has about 100,000 clones, 90% seen once. Sample: peripheral blood, taken on day 0 of AZD1222 vaccination. The clonotype comes from an adult in good health. The chain recombines TRBV12-3 or TRBV12-4 with TRBJ2-1; D is ambiguous. This chain's CDR3 is CASLYGPRNEQFF. The DNA of the CDR3 is TGTGCCAGCCTGTACGGGCCCAGGAATGAGCAGTTCTTC.